The 32 T cell receptor beta chains in this list originate from one sample, sequenced in a study of metastatic and nonmetastatic thyroid tumors. All patients were treatment-naive before thyroid surgery. Using MiXCR, TCRdb reanalyzed the PCR reads. The sample shows about 50,000 clones, less than 5% of them seen only once. Material for sequencing was blood. The source is a female donor with papillary thyroid cancer or a benign thyroid nodule (not recorded which). Some clones in this sample may be carry-over from other donors' samples.

The chain has TRBV11-3 and TRBJ1-2; D gene uncertain. Germline loops: CDR1 SGHNT, CDR2 YENEEA. Deletions cut 1 base from V and 7 bases from J, with 13 bases between. The CDR3 has 14 amino acids. This CDR3 is CASSLGRGLGGYTF. The DNA of the CDR3 is TGTGCCAGCAGCTTAGGGAGAGGCTTGGGTGGCTACACCTTC.

This clone was found many times. The chain recombines TRBV10-3 with TRBJ1-1; maybe TRBD1 (6 bases). Trimming removed 5 bases at V and 0 bases at J, with 13 bases between. Germline assignment: CDR1 ENHRY and CDR2 SYGVKD. The CDR3 totals 15 residues. CDR3 region: CAISPGHDLNTEAFF. The CDR3 DNA is TGTGCCATCAGTCCGGGACACGACTTGAACACTGAAGCTTTCTTT.

V usage is TRBV25-1 and J usage is TRBJ2-5; no clear D. Trimming left V 5 bases short and J 0 bases short, with 13 bases between. Germline values: CDR1 MGHDK, CDR2 SYGVNS. There are 15 residues in the CDR3. The CDR3 loop reads CASSRYSGNQETQYF. In nucleotides, the CDR3 is TGTGCCAGCAGTAGATACAGTGGAAACCAAGAGACCCAGTACTTC.

About this clone itself: One base away lies a much larger clone, so this may be a sequencing read error. The chain carries TRBV7-9 and TRBJ2-7; 7 bases agree with TRBD1. There are 14 residues in the CDR3. Germline trimming cut 0 bases from V and 6 bases from J; bases unmatched to any gene: 5. The V gene's germline CDR1 is SEHNR and CDR2 FQNEAQ (reference sequence). The CDR3 DNA follows: TGTGCCAGCAGCTTAGCGGTACAGGGGCCCGAGCAGTACTTC. Its protein product is CASSLAVQGPEQYF.

This clone has ten or more counts. This CDR3 is also generated by other DNA sequences in the sample. The genes are TRBV10-3 and TRBJ1-1; D possibly corresponds to TRBD1 (6 bases). CDR1 ENHRY and CDR2 SYGVKD come from the germline V gene. Trimming cost V 3 bases and J 1 base, with 15 bases left between them. This CDR3 has 16 residues. CDR3 nucleotide sequence: TGTGCCATCAGTGAAGGGTTAGGGGGGGGGAACACTGAAGCTTTCTTT. Protein: CAISEGLGGGNTEAFF.

At least ten counts were recorded for this clone. Within the sample, other DNA sequences also encode this same CDR3. The rearrangement links TRBV6-2 or TRBV6-3 to TRBJ1-1; no clear D. Looked up from germline, CDR1 is MNHEY and CDR2 is SVGEGT. V lost 6 bases, J lost 2 bases, and 10 bases lay in between. This CDR3 is built from 13 residues. In DNA, the CDR3 is TGTGCCAGCAGGGGGTCGGGAAACACTGAAGCTTTCTTT. This sequence encodes CASRGSGNTEAFF.

At least ten counts were recorded for this clone. The chain joins TRBV2 to TRBJ1-2, with D possibly matching TRBD1 (6 bases). V was clipped by 6 bases and J by 5 bases, with 16 bases between them. Germline CDR1 SNHLY, CDR2 FYNNEI. The CDR3 covers 14 residues. The CDR3: CASRLQGIGYGYTF. CDR3 coding DNA: TGTGCCAGCAGGTTGCAGGGGATTGGGTATGGCTACACCTTC.

This clone turned up a few times. The chain carries TRBV28 and TRBJ1-5; D remains unclear. V lost 6 bases and J lost 9, with 12 bases in between. The CDR3 length is 12 residues. Germline V gene sequence: CDR1 MDHEN, CDR2 SYDVKM. CDR3: CASSPPRGPQHF. DNA of the CDR3: TGTGCCAGCAGCCCTCCCCGGGGGCCCCAGCATTTT.

This clone was recorded many times. The gene calls are TRBV20-1 and TRBJ2-1, with 7 positions matching TRBD2. V lost 0 bases, J lost 8 bases, and 7 bases stayed unmatched. CDR1 is DFQATT and CDR2 is SNEGSKA in the germline V gene (reference sequence). The CDR3 length is 14 residues. In DNA form, the CDR3 reads TGCAGTGCTAGAGAGGGAGGGCGAGGCGATGAGCAGTTCTTC. This translates into CSAREGGRGDEQFF.

This clone has a handful of counts. The chain couples TRBV6-1 to TRBJ1-5, with TRBD1 identical over 7 bases. The length of the CDR3 is 16 residues. V lost 6 bases to trimming and J lost 1 base; unmatched junction nucleotides: 9. Germline CDR1 and CDR2: MNHNS and SASEGT. The CDR3 loop is CASRDPKQGSNQPQHF. The CDR3 DNA follows: TGTGCCAGCAGAGACCCCAAACAGGGGAGCAATCAGCCCCAGCATTTT.

In its sample, this clone was seen many times. The chain carries TRBV5-4 and TRBJ1-4; D is perhaps TRBD1 (5 bases). Germline CDR1 SGHNT, CDR2 YYREEE (reference sequence). The CDR3 is 16 residues long. Trimming shortened V by 4 bases and J by 2 bases, and 15 bases separated the two germline ends. The CDR3 nucleotides are TGTGCCAGCAGCCAAGCAGGGAGGCGCACTAATGAAAAACTGTTTTTT. As protein: CASSQAGRRTNEKLFF.

This clone occurred many times. V and J are TRBV7-9 and TRBJ1-1, with 9 bases matching TRBD1. This CDR3 region has 15 residues. Trimming took 4 bases from V and 4 from J; bases not matched to a gene: 7. Germline assignment: CDR1 SEHNR and CDR2 FQNEAQ (reference sequence). The CDR3 protein is CASSSRTGVSTEAFF. In DNA, the CDR3 is TGTGCCAGCAGCTCGCGGACAGGGGTGAGCACTGAAGCTTTCTTT.

The chain employs TRBV27 and TRBJ2-1; 9 bases match TRBD1. The trim removed 6 bases at V and 4 bases at J, leaving 13 bases unmatched. The CDR3 extends over 17 amino acids. Germline CDR1 is MNHEY and CDR2 is SMNVEV (reference sequence). CDR3 region: CASRPFGRDRVYNEQFF. CDR3 coding DNA: TGTGCCAGCAGACCTTTTGGCCGGGACAGGGTATACAATGAGCAGTTCTTC.

In this sample, this clone turned up a few times. The chain recombines TRBV11-1 with TRBJ2-3, with a weak D call TRBD1 (6 bases). Deletions cut 9 bases from V and 2 bases from J, with 12 bases between. Germline CDR1 is SGHAT and CDR2 is FQDESV (reference sequence). This CDR3 is built from 13 residues. Here the CDR3 reads CASRRQVTDTQYF. CDR3 DNA: TGTGCCAGTAGACGACAGGTCACAGATACGCAGTATTTT.

This clone came up many times. The chain joins TRBV5-1 to TRBJ2-3; possible D gene TRBD1, 6 bases. Trimming took off 4 bases at V and 6 bases at J, with 15 bases between the two ends. CDR3 size: 14 residues. Looked up from germline, CDR1 is SGHRS and CDR2 is YFSETQ. This chain's CDR3 is CASSLGTQSDTQYF. The DNA for the CDR3 is TGCGCCAGCAGCCTCGGGACACAATCGGATACGCAGTATTTT.

This clone was seen more than once but under ten times. The chain joins TRBV19 to TRBJ2-5; D is perhaps TRBD1 (6 bases). The CDR3 spans 12 residues. The germline V gene has CDR1 LNHDA and CDR2 SQIVND (reference sequence). The CDR3 here is CSSGETEETQYF. The CDR3 DNA is TGTTCTTCAGGGGAGACGGAAGAGACCCAGTACTTC.

This clone was seen ten or more times. The V call is TRBV20-1, the J call TRBJ2-7, with 11 positions matching TRBD2. Germline V lookup: CDR1 DFQATT, CDR2 SNEGSKA (reference sequence). CDR3 length equals 15 residues. Trimming removed 1 base from V and 3 bases from J; junction bases left unmatched: 5. CDR3 loop: CSARAGLAGGYEQYF. The CDR3 DNA reads as TGCAGTGCTAGAGCCGGACTAGCGGGTGGCTACGAGCAGTACTTC.

This clone was seen many times. V and J are TRBV6-1 and TRBJ1-3, with no clear D. V shed 2 bases and J shed 0 bases, with 2 bases lying between them. The CDR3 has 13 residues. CDR1 MNHNS and CDR2 SASEGT come from the germline V gene. CDR3 DNA sequence: TGTGCCAGCAGTGAACACTCTGGAAACACCATATATTTT. Protein: CASSEHSGNTIYF.

This clone was counted many times. This sequence joins TRBV6-1 and TRBJ1-5, with D unresolved. V lost 3 bases and J lost 6, with 6 bases in between. CDR1 and CDR2 from the germline V gene are MNHNS and SASEGT. This CDR3 region has 12 residues. The CDR3 DNA reads TGTGCCAGCAGTGACGGTATTCAGCCCCAGCATTTT. This encodes CASSDGIQPQHF.

This clone was picked up many times. The J gene is TRBJ2-7, the V gene TRBV30; D is ambiguous. The CDR3 has 13 residues. V lost 2 bases, J lost 0 bases, and 8 bases lay in between. The germline V gene has CDR1 GTSNPN and CDR2 SVGIG (reference sequence). The CDR3 region is CAWSRKSSYEQYF. CDR3 nucleotides: TGTGCCTGGAGTAGGAAAAGCTCCTACGAGCAGTACTTC. The full variable domain, its missing parts supplied by reference TRBV30 and TRBJ2-7, is SQTIHQWPATLVQPVGSPLSLECTVEGTSNPNLYWYRQAAGRGLQLLFYSVGIGQISSEVPQNLSASRPQDRQFILSSKKLLLSDSGFYLCAWSRKSSYEQYFGPGTRLTVT.

This clone has ten or more counts. Likely a read error: the CDR3 ends without its conserved phenylalanine or tryptophan. The rearrangement joins TRBV7-9 to TRBJ2-7; 9 positions match TRBD1. Germline V gene sequence: CDR1 SEHNR, CDR2 FQNEAQ (reference sequence). The V segment lost 5 bases and the J segment 2 bases; nucleotides outside the gene matches: 4. The CDR3 extends over 14 amino acids. CDR3 in DNA: TGTGCCAGCAGCCAGGGACAGGGACCCTACGAGCAGTACCTC. The encoded protein is CASSQGQGPYEQYL.

This clone showed up many times. This chain uses TRBV20-1 with TRBJ2-4; a weak D match, TRBD2 (6 bases). Deletions cut 5 bases from V and 0 bases from J, with 11 bases between. The germline gives CDR1 DFQATT, CDR2 SNEGSKA (reference sequence). This CDR3 has 14 amino acids. The CDR3 nucleotides are TGCAGTGCTTTAGCGGCCCCAGCCAAAAACATTCAGTACTTC. The encoded protein is CSALAAPAKNIQYF.

This clone was counted at least ten times. The chain is built from TRBV6-1 and TRBJ1-1; 8 nucleotides line up with TRBD1. The CDR3 runs 15 residues. Germline V gene sequence: CDR1 MNHNS, CDR2 SASEGT. With 5 bases clipped from V and 1 base from J, the junction kept 6 bases outside the gene matches. CDR3 loop: CASSRQGYRNTEAFF. As DNA, the CDR3 is TGTGCCAGCAGTCGACAGGGGTATCGGAACACTGAAGCTTTCTTT.

With regard to this clone: A clone one base away is much larger, so this may be a read error. V and J are TRBV9 and TRBJ1-3; D remains unclear. Germline V lookup: CDR1 SGDLS, CDR2 YYNGEE. The CDR3 totals 16 residues. CDR3 sequence reads: CASRGRTGYSGDTIYF. The CDR3 nucleotides are TGTGCCAGCAGAGGTAGAACCGGATACAGTGGAGACACCATATATTTT.

Notes on this clone: Its ends do not fully match the called genes, so a read error is possible. The chain links TRBV12-5 to TRBJ2-1; 13 nucleotides align to TRBD2. CDR1 LGHNT and CDR2 FRNRAP come from the germline V gene. The CDR3 spans 17 residues. CDR3 amino acids: CARGFRLAGGPENEQLF. The DNA for the CDR3 is TGTGCTAGGGGTTTTCGACTAGCGGGAGGCCCTGAAAATGAGCAGTTATTC.

This clone was observed at least ten times. CDR3 DNA sequence: TGTGCCAGCAGCTTAGGGCTTACCAACCCCTCGGGCACCTTC. It specifies CASSLGLTNPSGTF. J is TRBJ1-2 and V is TRBV7-8; D gene unclear. Germline V CDR1 and CDR2: SGHVS, FQNEAQ. V lost 1 base and J lost 13, with 19 bases in between. This CDR3 has 14 residues.

This clone was counted many times. The DNA for the CDR3 is TGTGCCAGCAGACTAGGAGTCGAGCAGTACTTC. This encodes CASRLGVEQYF. The gene calls are TRBV3-1 and TRBJ2-7, with D possibly being TRBD2 (5 bases). The ends were cut back, 6 bases at V and 6 bases at J, with 9 bases in the middle. This CDR3 has 11 residues. Germline V gives CDR1 LGHDT, CDR2 YNNKEL (reference sequence).

This clone was detected many times. V is TRBV20-1 and J is TRBJ2-4; TRBD2 matches 7 bases. CDR3 length: 13 residues. CDR1 and CDR2 from the germline V gene are DFQATT and SNEGSKA (reference sequence). The V and J ends lost 3 bases and 9 bases, in that order; junction bases with no gene match: 8. CDR3: CSARQGGEGIQYF. In DNA form, the CDR3 reads TGCAGTGCTAGGCAGGGTGGGGAGGGCATTCAGTACTTC.

In its sample, this clone was seen many times. CDR3 loop: CASREDRYNEKLFF. As DNA, the CDR3 is TGTGCCAGCAGGGAGGACAGATATAATGAAAAACTGTTTTTT. The chain couples TRBV7-2 to TRBJ1-4; D might be TRBD1 (6 bases). This CDR3 is built from 14 residues. V was shortened by 6 bases and J by 4 bases, with 12 bases between the two germline ends. Germline-derived CDR1 and CDR2 are SGHTA and FQGNSA.

The rearrangement uses TRBV20-1 and TRBJ2-2, with D perhaps being TRBD1 or TRBD2 (6 bases each). The CDR3 is made up of 14 amino acids. The V end was cut by 6 bases, the J end by 8 bases, with 19 bases between. The germline CDR1 and CDR2 sequences are DFQATT and SNEGSKA (reference sequence). The CDR3 nucleotides are TGCAGTGCCGGGGGCGGACAGAGGCTTGGGGAGCTGTTTTTT. Its translation is CSAGGGQRLGELFF.

This clone was recorded at least ten times. The rearrangement links TRBV7-9 to TRBJ2-7; TRBD2 aligns across 9 bases. Germline V gene sequence: CDR1 SEHNR, CDR2 FQNEAQ (reference sequence). The CDR3 loop spans 15 amino acids. J lost 7 bases, V lost 0 bases, and 7 bases had no gene match. CDR3 residues: CASSLAGLAMGEQYF. CDR3 coding DNA: TGTGCCAGCAGCTTAGCTGGACTAGCGATGGGGGAGCAGTACTTC.

This clone was seen many times. The chain joins TRBV20-1 to TRBJ2-7; 8 bases fit TRBD1. This CDR3 is built from 13 residues. CDR1 and CDR2 (germline): DFQATT, SNEGSKA (reference sequence). V was pared by 3 bases and J by 6 bases, with 7 bases of the junction left unmatched. The CDR3 spells CSASRQGAAEQYF. CDR3 sequence (DNA): TGCAGTGCTAGCCGGCAGGGGGCGGCCGAGCAGTACTTC.